This T cell receptor beta chain was sequenced during a study of CD8+ T cells in alopecia areata. After removal of 4 bases from V and 1 base from J, the junction contained 6 bases not matched to a gene. Germline V lookup: CDR1 SGHTA, CDR2 FQGNSA. The CDR3 covers 15 residues. It was cDNA, reverse transcribed from extracted RNA, that served as the sequencing template. Sequenced by immunoSEQ multiplex PCR; TCRdb stores in-frame clones only, minus some. The data contain just over 30,000 clones, roughly 60% of them singletons. Input material: NKG2D-high CD8+ T cells sorted from blood. The receptor was derived from a human donor with alopecia areata. The chain couples TRBV7-2 to TRBJ2-7, with 8 bases lining up with TRBD1. The chain's CDR3 is CASSSQGDISYEQYF. CDR3 bases: TGTGCCAGCAGCTCACAGGGGGACATTTCCTACGAGCAGTACTTC.